The entry below describes one T cell receptor (beta chain). The data are from a study of control samples from healthy donors and cancer patients. TCRdb keeps only in-frame clones here, not all; method: immunoSEQ multiplex PCR. The sample lists about 130,000 clones, roughly 88% occurring once. The CDR3 has 14 residues. Germline CDR1 reads SGHRS; CDR2 reads YFSETQ. V lost 0 bases and J lost 5, with 11 bases in between. The rearrangement links TRBV5-1 to TRBJ2-5; tentatively, D is TRBD1 or TRBD2 (6 bases each). Sequenced input: blood. This clonotype originated in a man aged 45-65 years in good health. The chain's CDR3 is CASSLEGGKETQYF. The CDR3 DNA sequence: TGCGCCAGCAGCTTGGAAGGGGGGAAGGAGACCCAGTACTTC.